These 12 T cell receptor beta chains originate from one sample sequenced in a study of CD8 T cells in ankylosing spondylitis. TCRdb used MiXCR to reprocess the 5' RACE reads, holding one entry per CDR3 protein. The table shows 150,000 to 200,000 distinct CDR3 sequences, with around 18% occurring only once. The sample was blood, either unsorted or a sorted T cell fraction (not recorded which). These receptors were obtained from a male donor with ankylosing spondylitis or in good health (not recorded which).

This clonotype was seen ten or more times. This CDR3 reads CASSLGGQETQYF. DNA of the CDR3: TGCGCCAGCAGCTTGGGGGGACAAGAGACCCAGTACTTC. V is TRBV5-1 and J is TRBJ2-5; D not certain. The V gene's germline CDR1 is SGHRS and CDR2 YFSETQ. This CDR3 has 13 residues. With 0 bases removed from V and 2 bases from J, the gap between germline ends came to 5 bases.

This clonotype was counted ten times or more. V usage is TRBV20-1 and J usage is TRBJ1-2; the match to TRBD1 covers 10 bases. With V trimmed by 6 bases and J by 3 bases, 1 base remained unmatched. This CDR3 is 12 amino acids long. From germline, CDR1 is DFQATT and CDR2 SNEGSKA (reference sequence). For the CDR3, the DNA is TGCAGTGCGACAGGGGGCGACTATGGCTACACCTTC. Its translation is CSATGGDYGYTF.

This clonotype has at least ten counts. The chain carries TRBV3-1 and TRBJ2-1; TRBD2 aligns across 8 bases. The trim removed 6 bases at V and 8 bases at J, leaving 9 bases unmatched. The CDR3 has 14 residues. Per germline, CDR1 LGHDT and CDR2 YNNKEL (reference sequence). The CDR3 protein is CASRAGGLVYEQFF. CDR3 nucleotides: TGTGCCAGCAGGGCGGGGGGACTAGTTTATGAGCAGTTCTTC.

The CDR3 is CASPQEGARTQETQYF. The CDR3 DNA sequence: TGCGCCAGCCCTCAGGAGGGGGCACGGACTCAAGAGACCCAGTACTTC. V and J are TRBV23-1 and TRBJ2-5; TRBD1 might be the D (7 bases). TRBV23-1 is marked as an open reading frame, function uncertain. The CDR3 contains 16 residues. Trimming took off 8 bases at V and 2 bases at J, with 21 bases between the two ends.

This clonotype was seen repeatedly, ten times or more. The CDR3 DNA reads TGTGCCATCAGTGAAACCTTAGTGGCCGCATCAAACTATGGCTACACCTTC. It is translated as CAISETLVAASNYGYTF. The chain recombines TRBV10-3 with TRBJ1-2; D uncertain. The V gene lost 3 bases and the J gene lost 2 bases, with 19 bases spanning the gap. The CDR3 has 17 amino acids. Germline V gene data show CDR1 as ENHRY and CDR2 as SYGVKD.

The chain has TRBV12-3 or TRBV12-4 and TRBJ2-3, with a weak D call TRBD2 (6 bases). The V end lost 7 bases, the J end lost 2 bases, and 13 bases lay between the germline ends. This CDR3 has 14 residues. CDR3 region: CASTRRASTDTQYF. CDR3 nucleotide sequence: TGTGCCAGCACCCGGAGGGCATCCACAGATACGCAGTATTTT.

This clonotype was seen a few times. The chain links TRBV5-1 to TRBJ2-1, with 10 bases lining up with TRBD2. Per germline, CDR1 SGHRS and CDR2 YFSETQ. This CDR3 comprises 14 residues. With 7 bases clipped from V and 2 bases from J, the junction kept 3 bases outside the gene matches. The CDR3 DNA reads TGCGCCAGCGGACTAGCGGAGACCTACAATGAGCAGTTCTTC. It specifies CASGLAETYNEQFF.

This clonotype has a count of ten or more. The chain employs TRBV5-1 and TRBJ2-3; D is uncertain. In germline, CDR1 is SGHRS, CDR2 YFSETQ. This CDR3 spans 12 amino acids. The V end was cut by 0 bases, the J end by 5 bases, with 4 bases between. CDR3 loop: CASSLEGDTQYF. The CDR3 nucleotides read TGCGCCAGCAGCTTGGAAGGAGATACGCAGTATTTT.

At least ten counts were recorded for this clonotype. This sequence joins TRBV12-3 or TRBV12-4 and TRBJ2-1; tentatively, D is TRBD1 (6 bases). V was clipped by 6 bases and J by 0 bases, with 18 bases between them. CDR3 length: 17 residues. The CDR3 DNA is TGTGCCAGCAGCACCGGGACAACGGGGAGCTCCTACAATGAGCAGTTCTTC. Encoded protein: CASSTGTTGSSYNEQFF.

This clonotype showed up just a few times. The chain combines TRBV29-1 with TRBJ1-1; D is unresolved. Germline V gene data show CDR1 as SQVTM and CDR2 as ANQGSEA. Trimming left V 6 bases short and J 8 bases short, with 19 bases between. The CDR3 sequence is 13 residues long. Written as DNA, the CDR3 is TGCAGCGTCCATAGGCCGGGGATGCACGAAGCTTTCTTT. It translates to CSVHRPGMHEAFF.

This chain links TRBV10-3 with TRBJ1-2; 9 bases are a match to TRBD1. Trimming at V came to 7 bases and at J to 4 bases, leaving 4 bases not matched to a gene. There are 13 residues in the CDR3. Germline V gene data show CDR1 as ENHRY and CDR2 as SYGVKD. The CDR3 sequence is CAITGQGSYGYTF. The CDR3 bases are TGTGCCATCACCGGACAGGGGTCCTATGGCTACACCTTC.

This clonotype was found many times. The chain couples TRBV3-1 to TRBJ2-2; D unresolved. Trimming took 0 bases from V and 6 from J, leaving 11 bases between them. CDR1 is LGHDT and CDR2 is YNNKEL in the germline V gene (reference sequence). The CDR3 runs to 15 residues. In nucleotides, the CDR3 is TGTGCCAGCAGCCAAGATGCTGCCAAGCCCGGGGAGCTGTTTTTT. Residues: CASSQDAAKPGELFF. The whole variable domain, filled in from reference TRBV3-1 and TRBJ2-2, reads DTAVSQTPKYLVTQMGNDKSIKCEQNLGHDTMYWYKQDSKKFLKIMFSYNNKELIINETVPNRFSPKSPDKAHLNLHINSLELGDSAVYFCASSQDAAKPGELFFGEGSRLTVL.